The clone carrying this T cell receptor beta chain turned up a few times. The entry originates in a study of blood T cell repertoires in COVID-19. The table came from immunoSEQ multiplex PCR; TCRdb's copy has only in-frame clones and leaves some out. This table has more than 95,000 clones, more than 65% appearing once. The CDR3 is made up of 13 amino acids. V was clipped by 10 bases and J by 5 bases, with 17 bases between them. Germline V gene lookup returns CDR1 SNHLY and CDR2 FYNNEI. The source is a human donor in a cohort sampled during active COVID-19. This rearrangement joins TRBV2 to TRBJ1-2; D gene ambiguous. The sequenced sample was peripheral blood. CDR3 region: CATSSGGRYGYTF. As DNA, the CDR3 is TGTGCCACCTCTTCGGGAGGGAGGTATGGCTACACCTTC.